Detailed here is one TCR beta chain. The data are from a study of T cells after yellow fever vaccination. MiXCR, applied by TCRdb to the 5' RACE reads, yields one record per CDR3 protein. The profile shows 240,000 or so distinct CDR3 sequences, 6.5% to 8.5% of them singletons. The CDR3 extends over 15 amino acids. V was pared by 2 bases and J by 1 base, with 11 bases between. The germline V gene encodes CDR1 SGHRS and CDR2 YFSETQ. Sample: CD4+ T cells sorted from PBMCs, taken 15 days after the yellow fever booster vaccination. The sequence was obtained from a young man who received the YFV17D yellow fever vaccine. This chain links TRBV5-1 with TRBJ2-3; D uncertain. This CDR3 reads CASSFRTMGTDTQYF. CDR3 in DNA: TGCGCCAGCAGCTTTAGGACCATGGGCACAGATACGCAGTATTTT.